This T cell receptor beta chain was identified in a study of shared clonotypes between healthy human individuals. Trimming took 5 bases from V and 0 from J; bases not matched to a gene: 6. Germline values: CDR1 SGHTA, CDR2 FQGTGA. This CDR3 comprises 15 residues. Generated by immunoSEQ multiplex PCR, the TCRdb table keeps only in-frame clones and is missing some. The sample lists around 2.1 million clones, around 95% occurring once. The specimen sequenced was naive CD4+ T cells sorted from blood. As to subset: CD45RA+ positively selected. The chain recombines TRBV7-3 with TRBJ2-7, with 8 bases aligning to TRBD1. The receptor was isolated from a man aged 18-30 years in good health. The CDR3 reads CASSLAGGNSYEQYF. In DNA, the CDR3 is TGTGCCAGCAGCCTCGCAGGGGGCAACTCCTACGAGCAGTACTTC.